Sequencing of this T cell receptor beta chain was carried out in a study of a mutant IDH1 vaccine in newly diagnosed glioma. The overall study: Onset of vaccination occurred 4-6 weeks following radiotherapy alone, or with temozolomide cycles.

The data were produced by immunoSEQ multiplex PCR, yet TCRdb's version contains in-frame clones alone and is incomplete. The sample records roughly 25,000 clones, 79% being singletons. Details on this clone: Its antigen is unidentified.

The time point is: week 11, during vaccination. Every vaccination contained 300 ug of the mutant IDH1 20-mer peptide and was paired with topical imiquimod. The origin of this receptor is a man aged 40-49 years with glioma. The starting material was PBMCs, obtained from a glioma patient whose treatment included an IDH1 peptide vaccine.

The CDR3 DNA follows: TGTGCCAGCACTCCTGGGAACACTTTCACAGATACGCAGTATTTT. Translation: CASTPGNTFTDTQYF. The chain employs TRBV5-4 and TRBJ2-3, with no clear D. The germline V and J ends were trimmed by 6 bases and 2 bases, with 16 bases remaining between them. There are 15 residues in the CDR3. Germline V gene lookup returns CDR1 SGHNT and CDR2 YYREEE (reference sequence).